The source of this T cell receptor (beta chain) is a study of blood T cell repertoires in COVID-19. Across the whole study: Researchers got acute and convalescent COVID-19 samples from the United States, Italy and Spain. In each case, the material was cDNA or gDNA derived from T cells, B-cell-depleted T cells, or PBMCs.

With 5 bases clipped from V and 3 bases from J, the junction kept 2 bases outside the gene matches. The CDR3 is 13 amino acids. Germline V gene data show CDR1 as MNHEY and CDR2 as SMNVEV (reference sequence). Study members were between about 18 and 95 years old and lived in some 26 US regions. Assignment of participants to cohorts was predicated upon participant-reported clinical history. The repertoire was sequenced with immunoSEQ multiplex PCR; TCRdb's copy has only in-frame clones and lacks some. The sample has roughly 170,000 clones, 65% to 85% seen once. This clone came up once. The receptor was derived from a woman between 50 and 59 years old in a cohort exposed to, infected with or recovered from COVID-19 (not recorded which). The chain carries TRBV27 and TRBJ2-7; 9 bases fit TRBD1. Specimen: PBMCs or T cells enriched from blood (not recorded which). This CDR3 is CASSRDRDYEQYF. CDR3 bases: TGTGCCAGCAGTCGGGACAGGGACTACGAGCAGTACTTC.